The sequence of this T cell receptor (beta chain) was determined in a study of blood T cells in healthy people across ages. The CDR3 length is 12 residues. Trimming took off 6 bases at V and 6 bases at J, with 11 bases between the two ends. With a J-beta primer mix and a sample-barcoded 5' primer, a second PCR ran roughly 6 to 11 cycles. Each of the samples gave a minimum of 3 million paired-end reads that contained CDR3. TCRdb used MiXCR to reprocess the 5' RACE reads, holding one entry per CDR3 protein. The sample consists of 550,000 to 700,000 distinct CDR3 sequences, 25% to 30% of them appearing once. Drawing of peripheral blood yielded roughly 9.3 milliliters from each donor. Study conclusions and caveats: Significant beta diversity loss was already apparent by age around 40, declining roughly linearly. Whereas aged donors had fewer naive CD4+ cells, long-lived donors had more of them and higher diversity.

On this clonotype itself: Its antigen is as yet unknown.

The sample consisted of blood. This chain joins TRBV12-3 or TRBV12-4 and TRBJ1-2, with no clear D. The TCR was taken from a woman in her 70s in good health. The DNA for the CDR3 is TGTGCCAGCAGCCTCGCGAGTAATGGCTACACCTTC. It is translated as CASSLASNGYTF.